The subject of this entry is one TCR beta chain. The investigators amplified TCR beta CDR3 regions from RNA transcripts. Carried out on the TCR CDR3, a first-round RT-PCR used the HTBI primer set. TCRdb re-called the multiplex PCR reads with MiXCR, one entry per CDR3 protein. This table holds about 400,000 distinct CDR3 sequences, around 15% found once. These data originate in a study of T cells in Graves' hyperthyroidism and ophthalmopathy. The CDR3 runs 16 residues. Germline lookup yields CDR1 SEHNR and CDR2 FQNEAQ (reference sequence). V was trimmed by 5 bases and J by 0 bases, leaving 11 bases between them.

This clonotype was obtained from a man aged 50-59 years with Graves' ophthalmopathy. The gene calls are TRBV7-9 and TRBJ1-6, with D uncertain. Sequencing was carried out using blood. CDR3 DNA sequence: TGTGCCAGCAGCCCGGACTCCAGCTCCTATAATTCACCCCTCCACTTT. It encodes CASSPDSSSYNSPLHF.